The 3 T cell receptor beta chains listed next were all sequenced from one sample in a study of blood T cell repertoires in COVID-19. Profiled with immunoSEQ multiplex PCR; TCRdb holds only in-frame clones, not every one. The sample lists some 120,000 clones, about three quarters seen once, with under 2.5% in the top ten. The sequencing input was peripheral blood. All receptors derive from a woman in her sixties or seventies with acute or convalescent COVID-19.

The J gene is TRBJ2-1, the V gene TRBV5-1; D is perhaps TRBD2 (6 bases). With 3 bases removed from V and 0 bases from J, the gap between germline ends came to 13 bases. CDR1 is SGHRS, CDR2 YFSETQ, per germline. This CDR3 comprises 16 residues. CDR3 in DNA: TGCGCCAGCAGCTCGGGACTCCCAAGCTCCTACAATGAGCAGTTCTTC. Translated: CASSSGLPSSYNEQFF. The variable domain in full, with the rest retrieved from reference TRBV5-1 and TRBJ2-1, is KAGVTQTPRYLIKTRGQQVTLSCSPISGHRSVSWYQQTPGQGLQFLFEYFSETQRNKGNFPGRFSGRQFSNSRSEMNVSTLELGDSALYLCASSSGLPSSYNEQFFGPGTRLTVL.

V usage is TRBV2 and J usage is TRBJ2-5, with 11 bases matching TRBD2. J was trimmed by 3 bases and V by 3 bases; bases with no gene match: 3. Germline V gene data show CDR1 as SNHLY and CDR2 as FYNNEI. The CDR3 runs 15 residues. CDR3 in DNA: TGTGCCAGCAGTGATAGCGGGAGGGGAGAAGAGACCCAGTACTTC. Amino acid sequence: CASSDSGRGEETQYF.

V usage is TRBV5-4 and J usage is TRBJ2-7; D possibly corresponds to TRBD2 (6 bases). The CDR3 covers 13 residues. The V gene's germline CDR1 is SGHNT and CDR2 YYREEE (reference sequence). V was trimmed by 4 bases and J by 4 bases, leaving 12 bases between them. The DNA of the CDR3 is TGTGCCAGCAGCCGACTTGGAGGGTACGAGCAGTACTTC. It is translated as CASSRLGGYEQYF.